This T cell receptor (beta chain) was documented in a study of metastatic and nonmetastatic thyroid tumors. Study background: A comparison of repertoires was made across blood and tumor or nodule tissue from malignant and benign thyroid patients.

In regard to this clone: Its antigen is unknown.

Notes on the study in general: In blood and tumor, TCR beta diversity was reportedly significantly higher in malignant thyroid tumors than in benign nodules.

CDR3 length equals 13 residues. V was clipped by 7 bases and J by 3 bases, with 12 bases between them. The V gene's germline CDR1 is LNHDA and CDR2 SQIVND (reference sequence). As handled by the study authors: Differences in CDR3 between clinicopathological groups were drawn on to build a classifier intended to discriminate distant-metastatic papillary thyroid cancer patients. TCRdb re-called clones via MiXCR from the PCR reads. The V and J calls shown here were made by TCRdb, not taken from the authors' results. The table includes approximately 32,000 clones, roughly a third detected once. Thyroid surgery was preceded by no treatment in any patient.

This receptor was identified in a female donor with papillary thyroid cancer or a benign thyroid nodule (not recorded which). Some clones in this sample may be carry-over from other donors' samples. V usage is TRBV19 and J usage is TRBJ1-1; D ambiguous. The specimen sequenced was tumor tissue. CDR3 coding DNA: TGTGCCAGTAAGGGCCGTTTGGACACTGAAGCTTTCTTT. This encodes CASKGRLDTEAFF.